A selection of T cell receptor beta chains follows, all from one sample in a study of cytomegalovirus exposure and HLA in healthy donors. Profiled with immunoSEQ multiplex PCR; TCRdb holds only in-frame clones, not every one. The repertoire consists of about 190,000 clones, with around 86% occurring once and the leading ten covering approximately 1.7%. Sequencing was carried out using PBMCs. The source is a woman aged 18-29 years in good health and CMV-seronegative. CDR3s include the opening cysteine and the closing phenylalanine or tryptophan. Each record gives: J gene, V gene, clone size, D gene, CDR3 DNA, CDR3 protein. D genes are given only for firm matches. Some rows have no size entry. The others give once, few or many, or a class for an expanded clone.

j_gene: TRBJ2-1
v_gene: TRBV6-6
abundance: NA
d_gene: TRBD2
CDR3nt: TGTGCCAGCACATATAGCGGGGGCCCCTACAATGAGCAGTTCTTC
CDR3aa: CASTYSGGPYNEQFF

j_gene: TRBJ2-2
v_gene: TRBV9
abundance: NA
d_gene: NA
CDR3nt: TGTGCCAGCAGCGTAGGTCACGGGAGCGCCGGGGAGCTGTTTTTT
CDR3aa: CASSVGHGSAGELFF

j_gene: TRBJ2-3
v_gene: TRBV30
abundance: once
d_gene: TRBD2
CDR3nt: TGTGCCTGGAGTGACACTAGCGGGAGAAAGCTGGATACGCAGTATTTT
CDR3aa: CAWSDTSGRKLDTQYF

j_gene: TRBJ2-5
v_gene: TRBV5-6
abundance: NA
d_gene: TRBD1
CDR3nt: TGTGCCAGCAGCGGCGGGACAGGGTGGTGGCAAGAGACCCAGTACTTC
CDR3aa: CASSGGTGWWQETQYF

j_gene: TRBJ1-2
v_gene: TRBV6-5
abundance: many
d_gene: TRBD1
CDR3nt: TGTGCCAGCAGTTCGGACAGGGATAAGGTTAACTATGGCTACACCTTC
CDR3aa: CASSSDRDKVNYGYTF

j_gene: TRBJ1-4
v_gene: TRBV6-6
abundance: NA
d_gene: NA
CDR3nt: TGTGCCAGCAGCTGGACAGAGACTGAAAAACTGTTTTTT
CDR3aa: CASSWTETEKLFF

j_gene: TRBJ1-2
v_gene: TRBV7-2
abundance: NA
d_gene: TRBD1
CDR3nt: TGTGCCAGCAGCTTAAATCGCCCTAGACAGGGTGGTGGCTACACCTTC
CDR3aa: CASSLNRPRQGGGYTF

j_gene: TRBJ1-2
v_gene: TRBV2
abundance: NA
d_gene: NA
CDR3nt: TGTGCCAGCAGTCCAGGGGATTCAGCTAACTATGGCTACACCTTC
CDR3aa: CASSPGDSANYGYTF

j_gene: TRBJ2-7
v_gene: TRBV4-1
abundance: few
d_gene: TRBD2
CDR3nt: TGCGCCAGCAGCCAAGGGACCCTAGCGGGGGGGGGCGAGCAGTACTTC
CDR3aa: CASSQGTLAGGGEQYF

j_gene: TRBJ2-1
v_gene: TRBV11-3
abundance: NA
d_gene: NA
CDR3nt: TGTGCCAGCAGCCTGTGGGGGGAGAGCGGTAATGAGCAGTTCTTC
CDR3aa: CASSLWGESGNEQFF

j_gene: TRBJ2-3
v_gene: TRBV9
abundance: NA
d_gene: NA
CDR3nt: TGTGCCAGCAGCGTAGGAGCGCAACGCACAGATACGCAGTATTTT
CDR3aa: CASSVGAQRTDTQYF

j_gene: TRBJ1-5
v_gene: TRBV4-2
abundance: few
d_gene: NA
CDR3nt: TGTGCCAGCAGCCCTACTGGGGAGGGCAATCAGCCCCAGCATTTT
CDR3aa: CASSPTGEGNQPQHF

j_gene: TRBJ1-5
v_gene: TRBV28
abundance: NA
d_gene: NA
CDR3nt: TGTGCCAGCAGTCCGGACAGAGCCCCTAGCAATCAGCCCCAGCATTTT
CDR3aa: CASSPDRAPSNQPQHF

j_gene: TRBJ2-4
v_gene: TRBV11-2
abundance: NA
d_gene: TRBD2
CDR3nt: TGTGCCAGCAGCTCCCGGTGGCTAGCGGGGCCTACTGATAAAAACATTCAGTACTTC
CDR3aa: CASSSRWLAGPTDKNIQYF

j_gene: TRBJ2-3
v_gene: TRBV9
abundance: NA
d_gene: NA
CDR3nt: TGTGCCAGCAGCGTGAGTCCCCCAGATACGCAGTATTTT
CDR3aa: CASSVSPPDTQYF

j_gene: TRBJ2-7
v_gene: TRBV30
abundance: NA
d_gene: TRBD1
CDR3nt: TGTGCCTGGAGACACGGGACAGGGTCGTACGAGCAGTACTTC
CDR3aa: CAWRHGTGSYEQYF

j_gene: TRBJ2-3
v_gene: TRBV7-2
abundance: NA
d_gene: TRBD2
CDR3nt: TGTGCCAGCAGCTCAACCGGGGGGGCAGATACGCAGTATTTT
CDR3aa: CASSSTGGADTQYF

j_gene: TRBJ1-4
v_gene: TRBV18
abundance: NA
d_gene: NA
CDR3nt: TGTGCCAGCTCACCAGGAAGCACTTGGAGGGAAAAACTGTTTTTT
CDR3aa: CASSPGSTWREKLFF

j_gene: TRBJ1-5
v_gene: TRBV30
abundance: NA
d_gene: TRBD1
CDR3nt: TGTGCCTGGAAGGGACAGGGCAATCAGCCCCAGCATTTT
CDR3aa: CAWKGQGNQPQHF

j_gene: TRBJ1-5
v_gene: TRBV6-4
abundance: NA
d_gene: NA
CDR3nt: TGTGCCAGCAGTGAAGGGGGGGAGGGCAATCAGCCCCAGCATTTT
CDR3aa: CASSEGGEGNQPQHF

j_gene: TRBJ1-1
v_gene: TRBV7-2
abundance: NA
d_gene: NA
CDR3nt: TGTGCCAGCAGCTTAGGCCCGACAGGTGGGACTGAAGCTTTCTTT
CDR3aa: CASSLGPTGGTEAFF

j_gene: TRBJ2-7
v_gene: TRBV18
abundance: NA
d_gene: TRBD1
CDR3nt: TGTGCCAGCTCACCGGACAGGACTTTCTACGAGCAGTACTTC
CDR3aa: CASSPDRTFYEQYF

j_gene: TRBJ2-5
v_gene: TRBV6-1
abundance: NA
d_gene: NA
CDR3nt: TGTGCCAGCAGTGAAGGTCAGGGGATGGAAGAGACCCAGTACTTC
CDR3aa: CASSEGQGMEETQYF

j_gene: TRBJ1-6
v_gene: TRBV11-2
abundance: NA
d_gene: TRBD1
CDR3nt: TGTGCCAGCAGCCTAGGGACAGGGGGAGGTTCACCCCTCCACTTT
CDR3aa: CASSLGTGGGSPLHF

j_gene: TRBJ2-1
v_gene: TRBV12-5
abundance: NA
d_gene: NA
CDR3nt: TGTGCTAGTGGTTTTCCTCTCGGGAAGAACAATGAGCAGTTCTTC
CDR3aa: CASGFPLGKNNEQFF

j_gene: TRBJ2-1
v_gene: TRBV19
abundance: NA
d_gene: TRBD2
CDR3nt: TGTGCCAGTAGTAACTTAGCGGGAGGGAGGAATGAGCAGTTCTTC
CDR3aa: CASSNLAGGRNEQFF

j_gene: TRBJ1-5
v_gene: TRBV6-1
abundance: NA
d_gene: NA
CDR3nt: TGTGCCAGCAGGCCTACAGGGAATCAGCCCCAGCATTTT
CDR3aa: CASRPTGNQPQHF

j_gene: TRBJ1-1
v_gene: TRBV6-1
abundance: NA
d_gene: TRBD1
CDR3nt: TGTGCCAGCAGGCCTAGACAGGGGGGCACTGAAGCTTTCTTT
CDR3aa: CASRPRQGGTEAFF

j_gene: TRBJ2-3
v_gene: TRBV30
abundance: NA
d_gene: NA
CDR3nt: TGTGCCTGGAGTGCACAGGGCACAGATACGCAGTATTTT
CDR3aa: CAWSAQGTDTQYF

j_gene: TRBJ1-2
v_gene: TRBV6-1
abundance: NA
d_gene: NA
CDR3nt: TGTGCCAGCAGTGAAGGTTTACAGGGAGATGGCTACACCTTC
CDR3aa: CASSEGLQGDGYTF

j_gene: TRBJ1-2
v_gene: TRBV2
abundance: NA
d_gene: NA
CDR3nt: TGTGCCAGCATTGTCCCGGGAAACTATGGCTACACCTTC
CDR3aa: CASIVPGNYGYTF

j_gene: TRBJ1-1
v_gene: TRBV13
abundance: NA
d_gene: NA
CDR3nt: TGTGCCAGCAGCTTAATTCGGGGCACTGAAGCTTTCTTT
CDR3aa: CASSLIRGTEAFF

j_gene: TRBJ2-7
v_gene: TRBV2
abundance: NA
d_gene: NA
CDR3nt: TGTGCCAGCAGTGAAATGCCTAGCTCCTACGAGCAGTACTTC
CDR3aa: CASSEMPSSYEQYF